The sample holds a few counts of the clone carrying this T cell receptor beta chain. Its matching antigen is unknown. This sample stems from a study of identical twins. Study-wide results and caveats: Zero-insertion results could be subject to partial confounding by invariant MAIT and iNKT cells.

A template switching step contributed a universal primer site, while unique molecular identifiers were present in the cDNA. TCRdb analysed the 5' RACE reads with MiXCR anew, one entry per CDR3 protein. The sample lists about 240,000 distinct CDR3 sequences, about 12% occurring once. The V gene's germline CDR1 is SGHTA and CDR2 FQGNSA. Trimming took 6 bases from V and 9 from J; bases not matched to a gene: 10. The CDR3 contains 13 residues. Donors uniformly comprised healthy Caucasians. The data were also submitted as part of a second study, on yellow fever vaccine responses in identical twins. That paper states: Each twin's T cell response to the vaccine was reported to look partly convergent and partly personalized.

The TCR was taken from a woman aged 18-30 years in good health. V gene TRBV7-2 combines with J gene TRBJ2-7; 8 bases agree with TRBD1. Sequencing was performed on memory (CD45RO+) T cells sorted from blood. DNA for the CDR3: TGTGCCAGCAGGTTACAGGGGGATACTGGGCAGTACTTC. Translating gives CASRLQGDTGQYF. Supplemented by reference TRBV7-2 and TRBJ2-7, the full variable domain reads GAGVSQSPSNKVTEKGKDVELRCDPISGHTALYWYRQSLGQGLEFLIYFQGNSAPDKSGLPSDRFSAERTGGSVSTLTIQRTQQEDSAVYLCASRLQGDTGQYFGPGTRLTVT.